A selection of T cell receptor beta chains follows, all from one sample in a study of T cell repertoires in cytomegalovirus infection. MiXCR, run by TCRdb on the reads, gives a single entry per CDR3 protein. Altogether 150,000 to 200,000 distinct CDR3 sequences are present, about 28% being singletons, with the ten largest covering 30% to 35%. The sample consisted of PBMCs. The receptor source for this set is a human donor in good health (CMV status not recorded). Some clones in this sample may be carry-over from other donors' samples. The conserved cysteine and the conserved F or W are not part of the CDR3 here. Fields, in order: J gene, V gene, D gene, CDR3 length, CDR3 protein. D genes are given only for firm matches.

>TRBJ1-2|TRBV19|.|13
ASSPLGGGQDGYT
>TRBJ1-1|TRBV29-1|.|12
SGASGRGGTEAF
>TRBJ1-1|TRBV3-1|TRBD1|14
ASTRGQGGLNTEAF
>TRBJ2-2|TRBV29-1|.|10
SVLRSTGELF
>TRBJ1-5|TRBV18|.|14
ASSSQGRYGNQPQH
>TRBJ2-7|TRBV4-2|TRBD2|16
ASSQGIGRDPTAYEQY
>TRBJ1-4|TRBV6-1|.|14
ASRPNTPGANEKLF
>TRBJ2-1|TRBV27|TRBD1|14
ASSLAAGGAYNEQF
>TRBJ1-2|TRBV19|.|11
ASNSDRSYGYT
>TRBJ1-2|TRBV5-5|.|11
ASSRQAAYGYT
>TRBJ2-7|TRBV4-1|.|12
ASSQVGRGYEQY
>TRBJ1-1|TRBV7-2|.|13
ASSLTGGSGTEAF
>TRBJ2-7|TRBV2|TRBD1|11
ASAAGGSYEQY
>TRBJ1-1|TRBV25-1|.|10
ASRDGNTEAF
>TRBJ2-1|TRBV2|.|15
ASSTRGETLIYNEQF
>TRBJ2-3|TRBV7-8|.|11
ASSFEEADTQY
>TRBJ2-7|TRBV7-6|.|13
ASSPDGETLYEQY
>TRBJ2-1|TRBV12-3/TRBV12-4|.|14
ASSPRDSSVANEQF
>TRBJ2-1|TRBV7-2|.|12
TSSFTAGYNEQF
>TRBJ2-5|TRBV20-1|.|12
SARVGRRQETQY
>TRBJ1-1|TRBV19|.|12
ASSIGGSNTEAF
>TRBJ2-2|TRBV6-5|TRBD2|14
ASGTSGGLYTGELF
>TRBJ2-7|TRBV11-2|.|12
ASSFEITSYEQY
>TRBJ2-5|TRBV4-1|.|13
ASSRMGGASETQY
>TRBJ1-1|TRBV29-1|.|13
SVGGTGAMNTEAF
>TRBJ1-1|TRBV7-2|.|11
ASSVGRWTDAF
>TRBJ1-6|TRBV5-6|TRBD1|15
ASSPGTGSSYNSPRH
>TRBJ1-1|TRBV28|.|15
ASSLHGEDTRNTEAF
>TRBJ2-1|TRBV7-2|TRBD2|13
ASSLAITAGNEQF
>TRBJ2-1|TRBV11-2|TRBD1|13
ASSTRQGSYNEQF
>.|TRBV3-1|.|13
ASSGGLSGTDTQH
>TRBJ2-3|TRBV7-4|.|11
ASSSEAHGTQY
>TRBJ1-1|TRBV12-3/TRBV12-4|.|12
ASSRKHRGTEAF
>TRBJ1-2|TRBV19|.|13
ASSVAGTPKSGYT
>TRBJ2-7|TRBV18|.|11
ASSQHQGKEQY
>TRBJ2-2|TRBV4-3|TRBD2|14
ASSQDPSGGAGELF
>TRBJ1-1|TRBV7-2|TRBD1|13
ASSVQGALNTEAF
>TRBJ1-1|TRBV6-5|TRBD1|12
ASSLETGSTEAF
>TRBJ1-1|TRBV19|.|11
ASREGEPTEAF
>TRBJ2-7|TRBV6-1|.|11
ASSNMGVYEQY
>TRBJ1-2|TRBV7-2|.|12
ASSLAVANYGYT
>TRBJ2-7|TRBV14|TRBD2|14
ASSQHSGGASYEQY
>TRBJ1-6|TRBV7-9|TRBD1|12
ASSPGQLNSPLH
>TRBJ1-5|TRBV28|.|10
ASGLKRQPQH
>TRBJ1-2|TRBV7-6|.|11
ASSSSGGFGYT
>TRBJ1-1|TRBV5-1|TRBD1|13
ASSSSGTENTEAF
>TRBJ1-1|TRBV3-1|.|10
ASSQGRGEAF
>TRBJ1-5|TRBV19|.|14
ASSPTLGQYNQPQH
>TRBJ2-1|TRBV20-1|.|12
SAGGRGAYNEQF